Following are 32 T cell receptor beta chains from one sample sequenced in a study of siplizumab effects on memory and regulatory T cells. Generated by immunoSEQ multiplex PCR, the TCRdb table keeps only in-frame clones and is missing some. Of fewer than 120,000 clones listed, roughly 92% are singletons. The sample consisted of CD4+ T cells sorted from blood. The source of these receptors is a human donor in good health.

The rearrangement uses TRBV14 and TRBJ1-4; 8 bases align to TRBD1. Per germline, CDR1 SGHDN and CDR2 FVKESK. CDR3 length: 19 residues. The V segment lost 0 bases and the J segment 8 bases; nucleotides outside the gene matches: 17. The CDR3 DNA reads TGTGCCAGCAGCCAAGAAGGACCGGGACAGGTGGCGGTGGGGGAAAAACTGTTTTTT. This sequence encodes CASSQEGPGQVAVGEKLFF. The entire variable domain, with the rest obtained from reference TRBV14 and TRBJ1-4, is as follows: EAGVTQFPSHSVIEKGQTVTLRCDPISGHDNLYWYRRVMGKEIKFLLHFVKESKQDESGMPNNRFLAERTGGTYSTLKVQPAELEDSGVYFCASSQEGPGQVAVGEKLFFGSGTQLSVL.

The chain combines TRBV27 with TRBJ2-6; D unresolved. The CDR3 has 15 residues. Germline V gene lookup returns CDR1 MNHEY and CDR2 SMNVEV (reference sequence). V dropped 2 bases and J dropped 2 bases, with 7 bases sitting between them. The CDR3 protein is CASSLNWAGANVLTF. CDR3 nucleotide sequence: TGTGCCAGCAGTTTAAATTGGGCTGGGGCCAACGTCCTGACTTTC.

The rearrangement joins TRBV5-4 to TRBJ2-5; tentative D call: TRBD2 (5 bases). Trimming took 5 bases from V and 3 from J, leaving 11 bases between them. CDR3 length equals 13 residues. Germline V gene sequence: CDR1 SGHNT, CDR2 YYREEE (reference sequence). The CDR3 bases are TGTGCCAGCAGTCGAGCGGAGAAAGAGACCCAGTACTTC. This translates into CASSRAEKETQYF. The variable domain in full, with the rest retrieved from reference TRBV5-4 and TRBJ2-5, is ETGVTQSPTHLIKTRGQQVTLRCSSQSGHNTVSWYQQALGQGPQFIFQYYREEENGRGNFPPRFSGLQFPNYSSELNVNALELDDSALYLCASSRAEKETQYFGPGTRLLVL.

The chain employs TRBV5-1 and TRBJ1-1; 9 nucleotides align to TRBD1. Trimming at V came to 1 base and at J to 6 bases, leaving 16 bases not matched to a gene. CDR3 length equals 18 residues. Germline CDR1 SGHRS, CDR2 YFSETQ. CDR3 sequence: CASSLMRTGVARIPEAFF. The CDR3 DNA sequence: TGCGCCAGCAGCTTGATGAGGACAGGGGTGGCAAGAATACCTGAAGCTTTCTTT.

V and J are TRBV29-1 and TRBJ2-7, with D unclear. This CDR3 region has 13 residues. Between the trimmed V and J ends, which lost 6 bases and 0 bases, there was a span of 12 bases. CDR1 is SQVTM, CDR2 ANQGSEA, per germline. In DNA, the CDR3 is TGCAGCGTGACCGGACGGAACTCCTACGAGCAGTACTTC. Encoded protein: CSVTGRNSYEQYF.

The CDR3: CSAEVSRSSYEQYF. CDR3 sequence (DNA): TGCAGCGCCGAGGTATCGAGGAGCTCCTACGAGCAGTACTTC. J is TRBJ2-7 and V is TRBV29-1; no firm D call. Germline CDR1 and CDR2: SQVTM and ANQGSEA. CDR3 length: 14 residues. The V and J ends lost 7 bases and 0 bases respectively, with 16 bases between them.

The rearrangement links TRBV6-1 to TRBJ1-1; 8 bases are a match to TRBD1. Per the germline V gene, CDR1 is MNHNS and CDR2 is SASEGT. Trimming removed 7 bases from V and 4 bases from J; junction bases left unmatched: 11. The CDR3 totals 15 residues. The CDR3 coding sequence is TGTGCCAGCATTGGGGGGGACAGGATGGGCACTGAAGCTTTCTTT. It encodes CASIGGDRMGTEAFF.

Turning to this clone: The sample carries other DNA sequences with the same CDR3. This chain uses TRBV5-1 with TRBJ2-5, with D unclear. V was cut by 0 bases and J by 7 bases, with 4 bases left in between. This CDR3 is 11 amino acids long. Germline assignment: CDR1 SGHRS and CDR2 YFSETQ. Written as DNA, the CDR3 is TGCGCCAGCAGCTTGGAGGGGACCCAGTACTTC. It translates to CASSLEGTQYF. Together with reference TRBV5-1 and TRBJ2-5, the CDR3 gives the full variable domain: KAGVTQTPRYLIKTRGQQVTLSCSPISGHRSVSWYQQTPGQGLQFLFEYFSETQRNKGNFPGRFSGRQFSNSRSEMNVSTLELGDSALYLCASSLEGTQYFGPGTRLLVL.

The rearrangement uses TRBV7-2 and TRBJ2-7, with no clear D. CDR3 size: 14 residues. Between the trimmed V and J ends, which lost 1 base and 5 bases, there was a span of 12 bases. The germline V gene has CDR1 SGHTA and CDR2 FQGNSA. The CDR3 sequence is CASSLGLVGNEQYF. The CDR3 nucleotides are TGTGCCAGCAGCTTAGGGCTAGTAGGCAACGAGCAGTACTTC. The variable domain in full, with the rest retrieved from reference TRBV7-2 and TRBJ2-7, is GAGVSQSPSNKVTEKGKDVELRCDPISGHTALYWYRQSLGQGLEFLIYFQGNSAPDKSGLPSDRFSAERTGGSVSTLTIQRTQQEDSAVYLCASSLGLVGNEQYFGPGTRLTVT.

The V gene is TRBV27, the J gene TRBJ2-7, with a weak D call TRBD1 (6 bases). Per germline, CDR1 MNHEY and CDR2 SMNVEV (reference sequence). The CDR3 totals 14 residues. The V gene lost 5 bases and the J gene lost 3 bases, with 14 bases spanning the gap. CDR3 amino acids: CASSEQGSGYEQYF. As DNA, the CDR3 is TGTGCCAGCAGTGAACAGGGATCGGGCTACGAGCAGTACTTC.

V is TRBV19 and J is TRBJ1-2; 10 bases fit TRBD1. V trimming: 10 bases; J trimming: 7 bases; junction bases outside the gene matches: 12. The CDR3 is made up of 14 amino acids. Germline V gene sequence: CDR1 LNHDA, CDR2 SQIVND (reference sequence). The chain's CDR3 is CATTRDRGSGGYTF. The CDR3 coding sequence is TGTGCCACCACCCGGGACAGGGGTAGTGGTGGCTACACCTTC. Full variable domain (remainder filled in from reference TRBV19 and TRBJ1-2): DGGITQSPKYLFRKEGQNVTLSCEQNLNHDAMYWYRQDPGQGLRLIYYSQIVNDFQKGDIAEGYSVSREKKESFPLTVTSAQKNPTAFYLCATTRDRGSGGYTFGSGTRLTVV.

V is TRBV6-5 and J is TRBJ1-2; perhaps TRBD1 as D (6 bases). The CDR3 contains 12 residues. Looked up from germline, CDR1 is MNHEY and CDR2 is SVGAGI. The V gene lost 2 bases and the J gene lost 7 bases, with 8 bases spanning the gap. The CDR3 DNA sequence: TGTGCCAGCAGTTACGAGGGGGGTGGCTACACCTTC. Amino acids: CASSYEGGGYTF.

The chain carries TRBV19 and TRBJ1-4; TRBD1 matches 9 bases. The CDR3 sequence is 15 residues long. V gave up 4 bases and J gave up 10 bases; unmatched junction bases: 10. From germline, CDR1 is LNHDA and CDR2 SQIVND (reference sequence). The CDR3 nucleotides are TGTGCCAGTAGTACAGGGTCCCGGGACAGGGTAAAACTGTTTTTT. Its translation: CASSTGSRDRVKLFF. Full variable domain (missing parts from reference TRBV19 and TRBJ1-4): DGGITQSPKYLFRKEGQNVTLSCEQNLNHDAMYWYRQDPGQGLRLIYYSQIVNDFQKGDIAEGYSVSREKKESFPLTVTSAQKNPTAFYLCASSTGSRDRVKLFFGSGTQLSVL.

V and J are TRBV10-1 and TRBJ1-3, with D hard to call. Germline V gene sequence: CDR1 WNHNN, CDR2 SYGVQD (reference sequence). The CDR3 runs 11 residues. V lost 2 bases and J 4 bases, leaving 0 bases between the germline ends. The CDR3 is CASSEGNTIYF. CDR3 nucleotides: TGCGCCAGCAGTGAGGGAAACACCATATATTTT.

The CDR3 sequence is CASSTGLARPGFF. CDR3 bases: TGCGCCAGCAGCACAGGACTAGCGCGTCCAGGGTTCTTC. This chain joins TRBV5-1 and TRBJ2-1; 9 bases line up with TRBD2. The V gene end was trimmed by 4 bases and the J gene end by 15 bases; junction bases not matched to a gene: 11. The CDR3 covers 13 residues. CDR1 is SGHRS and CDR2 is YFSETQ in the germline V gene.

The V and J genes are TRBV19 and TRBJ2-4; 12 nucleotides match TRBD2. This CDR3 spans 16 amino acids. Per germline, CDR1 LNHDA and CDR2 SQIVND (reference sequence). The CDR3 nucleotides read TGTGCATCTAGCGGGAGGGCCGCTGTCACCAAAAACATTCAGTACTTC. Translating it yields CASSGRAAVTKNIQYF.

This chain uses TRBV19 with TRBJ1-4; TRBD1 is a possible D gene (5 bases). V lost 5 bases and J lost 11, with 18 bases in between. The CDR3 extends over 14 amino acids. CDR1 and CDR2 (germline): LNHDA, SQIVND (reference sequence). For the CDR3, the DNA is TGTGCCAGTAGTGGCCCCAATAGGGAGGGGAAACTGTTTTTT. Residues: CASSGPNREGKLFF.

V usage is TRBV29-1 and J usage is TRBJ1-5; 7 nucleotides line up with TRBD1. Germline lookup yields CDR1 SQVTM and CDR2 ANQGSEA. Trimming at V came to 4 bases and at J to 7 bases, leaving 7 bases not matched to a gene. This CDR3 contains 13 residues. Here the CDR3 DNA reads TGCAGCGTTGCGACAGGGCCGAGGCAGCCCCAGCATTTT. Its translation is CSVATGPRQPQHF.

This CDR3 reads CASSLDRVVGYEQYF. CDR3 sequence (DNA): TGTGCCAGCAGCTTGGACAGGGTGGTTGGCTACGAGCAGTACTTC. The genes are TRBV5-4 and TRBJ2-7; D might be TRBD1 (6 bases). Germline loops: CDR1 SGHNT, CDR2 YYREEE (reference sequence). Trimming cost V 0 bases and J 3 bases, with 13 bases left between them. This CDR3 is built from 15 residues.

This rearrangement joins TRBV19 to TRBJ2-7, with 10 bases aligning to TRBD2. Trimming at V came to 7 bases and at J to 5 bases, leaving 11 bases not matched to a gene. The length of the CDR3 is 15 residues. The V gene's germline CDR1 is LNHDA and CDR2 SQIVND (reference sequence). This CDR3 reads CASNGLAASRNEQYF. CDR3 DNA sequence: TGTGCCAGTAATGGACTAGCGGCCTCTCGGAACGAGCAGTACTTC.

The chain is built from TRBV28 and TRBJ1-5; 8 bases match TRBD1. Germline CDR1 reads MDHEN; CDR2 reads SYDVKM. V was clipped by 3 bases and J by 2 bases; unmatched bases: 6. The CDR3 extends over 16 amino acids. CDR3 sequence reads: CASSFDRGGGNQPQHF. DNA of the CDR3: TGTGCCAGCAGTTTCGACAGGGGTGGGGGCAATCAGCCCCAGCATTTT.

This chain links TRBV7-9 with TRBJ1-2; D not resolved. Looked up from germline, CDR1 is SEHNR and CDR2 is FQNEAQ (reference sequence). Trimming shortened V by 6 bases and J by 8 bases, and 16 bases separated the two germline ends. This CDR3 contains 13 residues. CDR3 in DNA: TGTGCCAGCAGGATCGACGGGTCCTTCGGCTACACCTTC. Translating it yields CASRIDGSFGYTF.

The rearrangement links TRBV7-2 to TRBJ2-1; 9 positions match TRBD1. There are 15 residues in the CDR3. The ends lost 5 bases at V and 4 bases at J; junction bases unmatched: 6. Germline V gene data show CDR1 as SGHTA and CDR2 as FQGNSA. CDR3 residues: CASSLQGASYNEQFF. CDR3 bases: TGTGCCAGCAGCCTACAGGGGGCTTCTTACAATGAGCAGTTCTTC.

This chain uses TRBV27 with TRBJ2-2, with 9 bases matching TRBD2. Trimming at V came to 6 bases and at J to 4 bases, leaving 9 bases not matched to a gene. The length of the CDR3 is 16 residues. The germline gives CDR1 MNHEY, CDR2 SMNVEV (reference sequence). The CDR3 region has the DNA TGTGCCAGCAGCATCTCCGGGACTAGCCGCACCGGGGAGCTGTTTTTT. Protein product: CASSISGTSRTGELFF.

The gene calls are TRBV7-2 and TRBJ2-5; either TRBD1 or TRBD2 may supply D (5 bases each). Germline loops: CDR1 SGHTA, CDR2 FQGNSA. This CDR3 has 15 residues. The V end was cut by 2 bases, the J end by 5 bases, with 15 bases between. The CDR3: CASSLQAGTHETQYF. CDR3 coding DNA: TGTGCCAGCAGCTTACAGGCAGGGACGCACGAGACCCAGTACTTC.

CDR3 DNA sequence: TGTGCCAGCAGTTTCCAAGTTAGGACAGGGGAACCCTACGAGCAGTACTTC. This codes for CASSFQVRTGEPYEQYF. The V and J genes are TRBV27 and TRBJ2-7; 9 positions agree with TRBD1. The V gene end was trimmed by 3 bases and the J gene end by 2 bases; junction bases not matched to a gene: 11. This CDR3 has 17 amino acids. Germline lookup yields CDR1 MNHEY and CDR2 SMNVEV (reference sequence).

This chain links TRBV5-1 with TRBJ2-1, with 11 bases aligning to TRBD2. CDR3 size: 17 residues. The trim removed 4 bases at V and 3 bases at J, leaving 9 bases unmatched. Germline-derived CDR1 and CDR2 are SGHRS and YFSETQ. The CDR3 coding sequence is TGCGCCAGCAGCCGAGGACTAGCGGGCGTCGTCTACAATGAGCAGTTCTTC. It is translated as CASSRGLAGVVYNEQFF.

The chain carries TRBV19 and TRBJ2-2; TRBD1 aligns across 9 bases. Trimming removed 6 bases from V and 4 bases from J; junction bases left unmatched: 9. Germline values: CDR1 LNHDA, CDR2 SQIVND (reference sequence). The CDR3 extends over 16 amino acids. The CDR3 bases are TGTGCCAGTAGCCTAAGACAGGGGGTAGGCACCGGGGAGCTGTTTTTT. It encodes CASSLRQGVGTGELFF.

The chain joins TRBV7-3 to TRBJ2-5; D not resolved. The CDR3 loop spans 13 amino acids. Germline V gene lookup returns CDR1 SGHTA and CDR2 FQGTGA. V was trimmed by 0 bases and J by 9 bases, leaving 11 bases between them. CDR3 in amino acids: CASSLTPPGSQYF. In nucleotides, the CDR3 is TGTGCCAGCAGCTTAACCCCTCCCGGGTCCCAGTACTTC.

The V and J genes are TRBV5-4 and TRBJ2-6; D not resolved. The V end lost 6 bases, the J end lost 0 bases, and 10 bases lay between the germline ends. Germline V CDR1 and CDR2: SGHNT, YYREEE (reference sequence). The CDR3 contains 15 residues. CDR3 nucleotides: TGTGCCAGCAACCGGTACAACTCTGGGGCCAACGTCCTGACTTTC. Amino acid sequence: CASNRYNSGANVLTF.

The rearrangement uses TRBV5-1 and TRBJ1-1; D is possibly TRBD1 (5 bases). This CDR3 has 17 residues. The ends were cut back, 4 bases at V and 2 bases at J, with 21 bases in the middle. Germline CDR1 SGHRS, CDR2 YFSETQ. The CDR3: CASSVGGGRSQNTEAFF. The CDR3 coding sequence is TGCGCCAGCAGCGTGGGTGGGGGACGGTCGCAAAACACTGAAGCTTTCTTT. Full variable domain (outside the CDR3, taken from reference TRBV5-1 and TRBJ1-1): KAGVTQTPRYLIKTRGQQVTLSCSPISGHRSVSWYQQTPGQGLQFLFEYFSETQRNKGNFPGRFSGRQFSNSRSEMNVSTLELGDSALYLCASSVGGGRSQNTEAFFGQGTRLTVV.

The gene calls are TRBV27 and TRBJ2-7; D remains ambiguous. Germline CDR1 and CDR2: MNHEY and SMNVEV (reference sequence). This CDR3 is 13 amino acids long. The V and J ends lost 2 bases and 3 bases respectively, with 8 bases between them. CDR3: CASSLKPYYEQYF. The CDR3 region has the DNA TGTGCCAGCAGTTTAAAACCGTACTACGAGCAGTACTTC.